This T cell receptor (beta chain) was identified in a study of neurological immune-mediated disorders. The CDR3 is 15 amino acids. Between the trimmed V and J ends, which lost 3 bases and 0 bases, there was a span of 9 bases. The team produced cDNA through 5'RACE using 10-nucleotide random UMIs. One entry per CDR3 protein results from TCRdb running MiXCR on the 5' RACE reads. Of about 99,000 distinct CDR3 sequences listed, 10% to 11% are singletons. Time point indicated: longitudinal time-point 3. The rearrangement links TRBV12-3 or TRBV12-4 to TRBJ2-1; tentative D call: TRBD1 (6 bases). Sequenced: PBMCs. The sequence was collected from a female donor with HTLV-1-associated myelopathy (HAM/TSP). The CDR3 DNA is TGTGCCAGCAGTTTGTGGGACACCTCCTACAATGAGCAGTTCTTC. Its protein is CASSLWDTSYNEQFF.